A single sample is the source of the 18 T cell receptor beta chains below, sequenced in a study of T cell responses to AZD1222 COVID-19 vaccine. Method: immunoSEQ multiplex PCR; TCRdb's copy keeps in-frame clones and lacks some. The table lists tens of thousands of clones, about 84% of them singletons. The sample consisted of peripheral blood, taken 28 days after the second AZD1222 dose. Receptor source: an adult who received the AZD1222 COVID-19 vaccine.

The chain has TRBV6-2 or TRBV6-3 and TRBJ2-2, with D unclear. Germline V gene lookup returns CDR1 MNHEY and CDR2 SVGEGT. The ends were cut back, 5 bases at V and 5 bases at J, with 9 bases in the middle. This CDR3 comprises 13 residues. CDR3 bases: TGTGCCAGCAGTCTAAGGCTTACCGGGGAGCTGTTTTTT. Translated, it gives CASSLRLTGELFF.

This chain joins TRBV19 and TRBJ1-1; 9 bases agree with TRBD1. This CDR3 spans 14 amino acids. Germline V lookup: CDR1 LNHDA, CDR2 SQIVND (reference sequence). V lost 4 bases, J lost 4 bases, and 4 bases stayed unmatched. This CDR3 is CASSNRGLVTEAFF. For the CDR3, the DNA is TGTGCCAGTAGTAACAGGGGGCTGGTCACTGAAGCTTTCTTT.

This chain joins TRBV7-2 and TRBJ2-5; D remains ambiguous. This CDR3 region has 13 residues. From germline, CDR1 is SGHTA and CDR2 FQGNSA. The V gene lost 3 bases and the J gene lost 0 bases, with 5 bases spanning the gap. The CDR3 nucleotides read TGTGCCAGCAGCTTGAGAAACCAAGAGACCCAGTACTTC. It translates to CASSLRNQETQYF.

The rearrangement joins TRBV27 to TRBJ1-2; possible D gene TRBD1, 5 bases. Deletions cut 5 bases from V and 4 bases from J, with 11 bases between. The germline V gene has CDR1 MNHEY and CDR2 SMNVEV (reference sequence). This CDR3 has 13 residues. The CDR3 coding sequence is TGTGCCAGCAGTCCGACAGCTTCCTATGGCTACACCTTC. Protein product: CASSPTASYGYTF.

The chain has TRBV7-2 and TRBJ1-3; D gene uncertain. Germline assignment: CDR1 SGHTA and CDR2 FQGNSA. This CDR3 has 14 amino acids. V lost 5 bases, J lost 5 bases, and 13 bases lay in between. CDR3 sequence reads: CASSPYKGRNTIYF. The CDR3 nucleotides are TGTGCCAGCAGCCCCTATAAGGGCAGAAACACCATATATTTT.

The V and J genes are TRBV28 and TRBJ2-1; no definite D call. CDR3 length: 10 residues. CDR1 is MDHEN, CDR2 SYDVKM, per germline. Between the trimmed V and J ends, which lost 4 bases and 10 bases, there was a span of 5 bases. The CDR3 coding sequence is TGTGCCAGCAGTTATCTGGAGCAGTTCTTC. Translating it yields CASSYLEQFF.

This clone was observed a handful of times. J is TRBJ1-5 and V is TRBV4-1; 9 nucleotides match TRBD1. Trimming cost V 6 bases and J 0 bases; bases outside gene matches: 6. Germline V gene lookup returns CDR1 MGHRA and CDR2 YSYEKL. This CDR3 is 16 amino acids long. CDR3 sequence: CASSQTGGNSNQPQHF. CDR3 sequence (DNA): TGCGCCAGCAGTCAGACAGGGGGTAATAGCAATCAGCCCCAGCATTTT.

The chain carries TRBV18 and TRBJ2-2; 7 positions agree with TRBD2. Germline V gene data show CDR1 as KGHSH and CDR2 as LQKENI. This CDR3 region has 16 residues. V lost 1 base to trimming and J lost 5 bases; unmatched junction nucleotides: 7. CDR3 residues: CASSPQSSGITGELFF. The DNA of the CDR3 is TGTGCCAGCTCACCACAATCCAGCGGGATAACCGGGGAGCTGTTTTTT.

J is TRBJ2-2 and V is TRBV6-5; D is undetermined. Trimming took 0 bases from V and 4 from J, leaving 9 bases between them. The germline CDR1 and CDR2 sequences are MNHEY and SVGAGI. The CDR3 length is 15 residues. This CDR3 is CASSYSVQGTGELFF. The CDR3 DNA reads TGTGCCAGCAGTTACTCAGTTCAAGGCACCGGGGAGCTGTTTTTT.

V usage is TRBV6-5 and J usage is TRBJ2-3; 8 bases line up with TRBD2. V trimming: 4 bases; J trimming: 1 base; junction bases outside the gene matches: 4. The germline CDR1 and CDR2 sequences are MNHEY and SVGAGI. This CDR3 is built from 15 residues. In DNA, the CDR3 is TGTGCCAGCAGTTTAGCGGGGCTCCGCACAGATACGCAGTATTTT. Translation: CASSLAGLRTDTQYF.

This rearrangement joins TRBV6-5 to TRBJ1-5; D is unclear. V shed 6 bases and J shed 0 bases, with 12 bases lying between them. The germline V gene has CDR1 MNHEY and CDR2 SVGAGI. CDR3 length: 15 residues. The CDR3 spells CASRERLNSNQPQHF. CDR3 coding DNA: TGTGCCAGCAGGGAGAGGTTGAATAGCAATCAGCCCCAGCATTTT.

The chain links TRBV7-9 to TRBJ2-1; 8 bases are a match to TRBD1. The CDR3 runs to 14 residues. The V segment lost 4 bases and the J segment 3 bases; nucleotides outside the gene matches: 2. CDR1 is SEHNR and CDR2 is FQNEAQ in the germline V gene (reference sequence). The CDR3 bases are TGTGCCAGCAGCTCGGGACAGGACTACAATGAGCAGTTCTTC. Translation: CASSSGQDYNEQFF.

The table lists this clone with a count of one. The V gene is TRBV29-1, the J gene TRBJ1-6, with a possible D match to TRBD1 (5 bases). The CDR3 covers 13 residues. The ends were cut back, 7 bases at V and 5 bases at J, with 12 bases in the middle. Germline CDR1 and CDR2: SQVTM and ANQGSEA. CDR3 amino acids: CSARRGDNSPLHF. Here the CDR3 DNA reads TGCAGCGCCCGTCGGGGGGATAATTCACCCCTCCACTTT.

The rearrangement uses TRBV6-5 and TRBJ1-1; 10 nucleotides match TRBD1. The germline CDR1 and CDR2 sequences are MNHEY and SVGAGI. The junction had 11 bases not matched to a gene; V was cut back by 5 bases and J by 11 bases. CDR3 size: 14 residues. CDR3 loop: CASSRGQGIIAAFF. DNA for the CDR3: TGTGCCAGCAGTAGGGGACAGGGGATCATTGCGGCTTTCTTT.

The chain links TRBV13 to TRBJ2-1; weak D call: TRBD1 (7 bases). V shed 5 bases and J shed 5 bases, with 13 bases lying between them. Per germline, CDR1 PRHDT and CDR2 FYEKMQ (reference sequence). CDR3 size: 14 residues. Written as DNA, the CDR3 is TGTGCCAGCAGCCAAGGAGGGGGCCACAATGAGCAGTTCTTC. Translating it yields CASSQGGGHNEQFF.

DNA for the CDR3: TGTGCCAGTAGTCAGGCCCCAAGGCCAGAAAAACTGTTTTTT. Translated: CASSQAPRPEKLFF. This chain connects TRBV19 to TRBJ1-4; D call uncertain. Deletions cut 5 bases from V and 8 bases from J, with 15 bases between. Germline V lookup: CDR1 LNHDA, CDR2 SQIVND (reference sequence). The CDR3 runs 14 residues.

V usage is TRBV2 and J usage is TRBJ1-1; 9 nucleotides line up with TRBD1. This CDR3 region has 15 residues. The V gene end was trimmed by 4 bases and the J gene end by 4 bases; junction bases not matched to a gene: 7. Germline V gene sequence: CDR1 SNHLY, CDR2 FYNNEI. The CDR3 here is CASSGGTGSITEAFF. CDR3 bases: TGTGCCAGCAGTGGTGGGACAGGGTCGATCACTGAAGCTTTCTTT.

The J gene is TRBJ2-2, the V gene TRBV24-1, with D possibly matching TRBD2 (5 bases). Germline V gives CDR1 KGHDR, CDR2 SFDVKD. CDR3 length: 16 residues. Trimming cost V 1 base and J 1 base, with 9 bases left between them. The DNA for the CDR3 is TGTGCCACCAGTGATTTAAGCGGAAAGAACACCGGGGAGCTGTTTTTT. Residues: CATSDLSGKNTGELFF.